This TCR beta chain comes out of a study of T cells in Graves' hyperthyroidism and ophthalmopathy. TCR beta CDR3 region amplification was performed from RNA transcripts. In the first-round RT-PCR of the TCR CDR3, the HTBI primer set was used. Each CDR3 protein gets one entry after TCRdb re-called the multiplex PCR reads with MiXCR. The table shows a few hundred thousand distinct CDR3 sequences, with roughly 15% occurring only once. Study results and limitations: A model of 13 V-J pairs discriminated ophthalmopathy from stable hyperthyroidism.

Between the trimmed V and J ends, which lost 3 bases and 1 base, there was a span of 16 bases. CDR3 length: 16 residues. Per the germline V gene, CDR1 is LNHNV and CDR2 is YYDKDF (reference sequence). Remarks on this clonotype: What it recognizes is unknown.

The chain is built from TRBV15 and TRBJ2-7; D gene ambiguous. The TCR originated in a middle-aged woman with Graves' hyperthyroidism. The source material was blood. CDR3 protein: CATSRGKGGTSYEQYF. The CDR3 DNA reads as TGTGCCACCAGCAGGGGTAAGGGCGGAACTTCCTACGAGCAGTACTTC.